The TCR beta chain described here comes from a study of cytomegalovirus exposure and HLA in healthy donors. The method was immunoSEQ multiplex PCR; TCRdb's version includes in-frame clones alone and lacks a portion of them. Of some 250,000 clones in the sample, around 87% were seen once. This sequence originates from a woman younger than 30 in good health and CMV-seronegative. Sample: PBMCs.

The DNA for the CDR3 is TGTGCCAGCAGCCGGGACAGGGGAGTCGGGGAGCTGTTTTTT. As protein: CASSRDRGVGELFF. The V gene is TRBV6-5, the J gene TRBJ2-2; 10 bases are shared with TRBD1. This CDR3 is built from 14 residues. V lost 6 bases and J lost 7; bases outside the gene matches: 5. The germline CDR1 and CDR2 sequences are MNHEY and SVGAGI.